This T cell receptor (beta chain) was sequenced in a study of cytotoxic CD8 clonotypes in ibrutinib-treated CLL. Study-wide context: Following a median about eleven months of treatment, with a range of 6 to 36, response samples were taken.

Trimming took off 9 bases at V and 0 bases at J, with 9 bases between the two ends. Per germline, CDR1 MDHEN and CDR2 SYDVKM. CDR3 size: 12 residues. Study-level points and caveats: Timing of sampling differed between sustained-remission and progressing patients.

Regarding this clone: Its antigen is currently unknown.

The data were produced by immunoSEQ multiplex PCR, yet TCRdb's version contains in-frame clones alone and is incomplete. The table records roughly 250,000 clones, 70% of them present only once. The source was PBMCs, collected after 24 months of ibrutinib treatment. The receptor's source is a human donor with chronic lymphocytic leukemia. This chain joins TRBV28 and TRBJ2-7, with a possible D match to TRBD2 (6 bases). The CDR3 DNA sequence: TGTGCCAGTCGGAGGGACTCCTACGAGCAGTACTTC. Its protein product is CASRRDSYEQYF.